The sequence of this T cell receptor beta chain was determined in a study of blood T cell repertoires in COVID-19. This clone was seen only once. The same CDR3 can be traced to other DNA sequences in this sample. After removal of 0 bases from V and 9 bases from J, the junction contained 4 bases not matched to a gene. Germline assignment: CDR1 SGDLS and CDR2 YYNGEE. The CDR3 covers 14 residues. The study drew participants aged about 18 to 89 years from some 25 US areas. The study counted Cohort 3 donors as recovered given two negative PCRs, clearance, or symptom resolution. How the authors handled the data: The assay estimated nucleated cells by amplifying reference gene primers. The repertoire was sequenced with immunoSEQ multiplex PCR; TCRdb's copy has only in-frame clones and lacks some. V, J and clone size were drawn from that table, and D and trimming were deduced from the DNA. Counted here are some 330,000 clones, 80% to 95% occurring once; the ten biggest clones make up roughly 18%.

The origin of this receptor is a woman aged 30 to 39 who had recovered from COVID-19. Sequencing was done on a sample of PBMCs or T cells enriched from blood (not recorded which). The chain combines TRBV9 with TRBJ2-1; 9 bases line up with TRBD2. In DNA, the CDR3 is TGTGCCAGCAGCGTAGAACTAGCGGGTGTTGAGCAGTTCTTC. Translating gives CASSVELAGVEQFF.